The 21 T cell receptor beta chains below were found in one sample sequenced in a study of OX40 agonist ivuxolimab in advanced cancers. The method was immunoSEQ multiplex PCR; TCRdb's version includes in-frame clones alone and lacks a portion of them. Among 50,000 to 75,000 clones listed, 80% to 90% were seen once. Material: CD4+ or CD8+ T cells sorted from blood, obtained in a trial of the OX40 agonist ivuxolimab. All receptors come from an adult with an advanced solid tumor such as melanoma, head and neck, liver or kidney cancer.

The chain is built from TRBV7-8 and TRBJ1-2, with D possibly TRBD1 on 5 matching bases. The ends were cut back, 5 bases at V and 5 bases at J, with 18 bases in the middle. CDR1 is SGHVS, CDR2 FQNEAQ, per germline. The CDR3 extends over 15 amino acids. The CDR3 coding sequence is TGTGCCAGCAGCCCTGACTCTGGGACGGGGTATGGCTACACCTTC. It translates to CASSPDSGTGYGYTF. Full variable domain (outside the CDR3, taken from reference TRBV7-8 and TRBJ1-2): GAGVSQSPRYKVAKRGQDVALRCDPISGHVSLFWYQQALGQGPEFLTYFQNEAQLDKSGLPSDRFFAERPEGSVSTLKIQRTQQEDSAVYLCASSPDSGTGYGYTFGSGTRLTVV.

The chain recombines TRBV27 with TRBJ1-5; no firm D call. V was shortened by 3 bases and J by 2 bases, with 8 bases between the two germline ends. The germline V gene has CDR1 MNHEY and CDR2 SMNVEV (reference sequence). This CDR3 region has 14 residues. CDR3 amino acids: CASSFSLGNQPQHF. The CDR3 region has the DNA TGTGCCAGCAGTTTTTCGTTGGGCAATCAGCCCCAGCATTTT.

This clone has only one observation. This CDR3 reads CASSLRRGQGNIQYF. CDR3 sequence (DNA): TGTGCCAGCAGCTTAAGGAGGGGGCAGGGGAACATTCAGTACTTC. The chain employs TRBV11-2 and TRBJ2-4; D may be TRBD1 (7 bases). The CDR3 runs 15 residues. The germline gives CDR1 SGHAT, CDR2 FQNNGV. The germline V and J ends were trimmed by 2 bases and 7 bases, with 15 bases remaining between them.

The chain links TRBV27 to TRBJ2-2, with no clear D. This CDR3 is built from 16 residues. CDR1 MNHEY and CDR2 SMNVEV come from the germline V gene (reference sequence). Trimming took 3 bases from V and 7 from J, leaving 18 bases between them. In DNA form, the CDR3 reads TGTGCCAGCAGTTTCGTGGGCCACTTAGGCGGCGGGGAGCTGTTTTTT. This encodes CASSFVGHLGGGELFF.

The gene calls are TRBV7-3 and TRBJ2-1, with TRBD2 identical over 11 bases. The CDR3 runs 16 residues. CDR1 SGHTA and CDR2 FQGTGA come from the germline V gene. V shed 4 bases and J 7 bases; nucleotides not matched to a gene: 9. The CDR3 DNA reads as TGTGCCAGCAGCTGGATACTAGCGGGAGTAGGGAATGAGCAGTTCTTC. Encoded protein: CASSWILAGVGNEQFF.

The chain is built from TRBV7-8 and TRBJ2-4; a weak D match, TRBD1 (5 bases). This CDR3 comprises 17 residues. V was clipped by 2 bases and J by 3 bases, with 17 bases between them. The germline V gene has CDR1 SGHVS and CDR2 FQNEAQ. The CDR3, as DNA: TGTGCCAGCAGCTTAAGTGAGGCAGGGATCGGCAAAAACATTCAGTACTTC. Translation gives CASSLSEAGIGKNIQYF.

The gene calls are TRBV6-6 and TRBJ2-7; 9 positions agree with TRBD2. The J segment lost 5 bases and the V segment lost 6 bases, leaving 8 bases of the junction unmatched. CDR1 and CDR2 from the germline V gene are MNHNY and SVGAGI (reference sequence). The CDR3 contains 14 residues. CDR3 DNA sequence: TGTGCCAGCAGGCCCGGGACTAGCTTCCACGAGCAGTACTTC. Residues: CASRPGTSFHEQYF.

The sample holds one count of this clone. The chain carries TRBV6-1 and TRBJ2-6; D gene ambiguous. The germline CDR1 and CDR2 sequences are MNHNS and SASEGT. This CDR3 spans 16 amino acids. V was trimmed by 6 bases and J by 4 bases, leaving 16 bases between them. The CDR3 coding sequence is TGTGCCAGCAGAGAAAGAAAGACCGTAGGGGCCAACGTCCTGACTTTC. It translates to CASRERKTVGANVLTF.

The chain is built from TRBV21-1 and TRBJ2-1; the D call of TRBD2 is as the table states it, not checked on the DNA. TRBV21-1 represents a pseudogene. This CDR3 region has 16 residues. The CDR3 DNA reads as TGTGCCAGCAGCCTTATAGCGGGAGAAGGGGACAATGAGCAGTTCTTC. Encoded protein: CASSLIAGEGDNEQFF.

The CDR3 DNA reads TGTGCCAGTAGTGGGGGCGGAACCAGATTTAACTATGGCTACACCTTC. This sequence encodes CASSGGGTRFNYGYTF. This chain connects TRBV19 to TRBJ1-2; possibly TRBD1 for D (6 bases). CDR1 is LNHDA, CDR2 SQIVND, per germline (reference sequence). CDR3 length: 16 residues. Trimming took off 5 bases at V and 1 base at J, with 17 bases between the two ends.

The V gene is TRBV19, the J gene TRBJ2-3; possible D gene TRBD2, 6 bases. The V end lost 6 bases, the J end lost 0 bases, and 22 bases lay between the germline ends. Germline V gene lookup returns CDR1 LNHDA and CDR2 SQIVND (reference sequence). This CDR3 spans 18 amino acids. The CDR3 sequence: CASSAGGAGSSSTDTQYF. CDR3 bases: TGTGCCAGTAGCGCAGGAGGCGCGGGAAGCTCTAGCACAGATACGCAGTATTTT.

J is TRBJ2-7 and V is TRBV21-1; whether TRBD2, the table's D call, matches the DNA was not checked. TRBV21-1 is described as a pseudogene. This CDR3 contains 13 residues. The CDR3 bases are TGTGCCAGTTTTAGCGGGTTATCCTACGAGCAGTACTTC. Its translation: CASFSGLSYEQYF.

The gene calls are TRBV30 and TRBJ2-1; no clear D. Trimming left V 0 bases short and J 7 bases short, with 16 bases between. Germline-derived CDR1 and CDR2 are GTSNPN and SVGIG (reference sequence). This CDR3 comprises 15 residues. CDR3: CAWSVFDRLLNEQFF. In nucleotides, the CDR3 is TGTGCCTGGAGTGTATTTGATAGACTCTTGAATGAGCAGTTCTTC.

The chain employs TRBV29-1 and TRBJ2-5, with TRBD2 identical over 9 bases. The CDR3 runs 15 residues. Trimming removed 2 bases from V and 1 base from J; junction bases left unmatched: 5. Germline CDR1 is SQVTM and CDR2 is ANQGSEA. CDR3 DNA sequence: TGCAGCGTTGAAAGGGGGACTAGCCTCCAAGAGACCCAGTACTTC. It specifies CSVERGTSLQETQYF.

V and J are TRBV5-6 and TRBJ1-5; the D is unclear. CDR3 size: 16 residues. V was trimmed by 1 base and J by 6 bases, leaving 17 bases between them. Per the germline V gene, CDR1 is SGHDT and CDR2 is YYEEEE. The CDR3 coding sequence is TGTGCCAGCAGCTTGAATTTTTACCCACCATTTCAGCCCCAGCATTTT. Protein product: CASSLNFYPPFQPQHF. The full variable domain, with the rest looked up from reference TRBV5-6 and TRBJ1-5, is DAGVTQSPTHLIKTRGQQVTLRCSPKSGHDTVSWYQQALGQGPQFIFQYYEEEERQRGNFPDRFSGHQFPNYSSELNVNALLLGDSALYLCASSLNFYPPFQPQHFGDGTRLSIL.

The chain joins TRBV9 to TRBJ1-2; 7 nucleotides align to TRBD1. This CDR3 contains 14 residues. Germline trimming cut 3 bases from V and 6 bases from J; bases unmatched to any gene: 8. Germline V lookup: CDR1 SGDLS, CDR2 YYNGEE. The chain's CDR3 is CASSALKGAHGYTF. The CDR3 DNA reads as TGTGCCAGCAGCGCCCTAAAGGGGGCACATGGCTACACCTTC.

The rearrangement joins TRBV28 to TRBJ2-3; possibly TRBD1 for D (5 bases). The V end lost 7 bases, the J end lost 11 bases, and 16 bases lay between the germline ends. Germline-derived CDR1 and CDR2 are MDHEN and SYDVKM. This CDR3 contains 12 residues. CDR3 coding DNA: TGTGCCAGCACCCCCGGCCAGGGCGTGCAGTATTTT. Its translation: CASTPGQGVQYF.

The chain carries TRBV6-1 and TRBJ2-3; TRBD2 matches at 8 bases. V lost 5 bases and J lost 0; bases outside the gene matches: 4. The CDR3 has 15 residues. In germline, CDR1 is MNHNS, CDR2 SASEGT. The CDR3 loop is CASSKRGTSTDTQYF. As DNA, the CDR3 is TGTGCCAGCAGTAAGCGGGGGACTAGCACAGATACGCAGTATTTT.

This rearrangement joins TRBV11-3 to TRBJ2-1; unclear D gene. The CDR3 is made up of 14 amino acids. Germline V lookup: CDR1 SGHNT, CDR2 YENEEA. Trimming cost V 8 bases and J 1 base, with 12 bases left between them. In DNA form, the CDR3 reads TGTGCCAGCGATGGCGGTCGTTCCTACAATGAGCAGTTCTTC. It translates to CASDGGRSYNEQFF.

V is TRBV19 and J is TRBJ1-5; 10 nucleotides agree with TRBD1. Germline V gives CDR1 LNHDA, CDR2 SQIVND (reference sequence). Trimming cost V 5 bases and J 0 bases; bases outside gene matches: 4. The CDR3 loop spans 16 amino acids. Here the CDR3 DNA reads TGTGCCAGTAGTCGTAGGACAGGGGGTAGCAATCAGCCCCAGCATTTT. It yields the protein CASSRRTGGSNQPQHF. The full variable domain, with the rest looked up from reference TRBV19 and TRBJ1-5, is DGGITQSPKYLFRKEGQNVTLSCEQNLNHDAMYWYRQDPGQGLRLIYYSQIVNDFQKGDIAEGYSVSREKKESFPLTVTSAQKNPTAFYLCASSRRTGGSNQPQHFGDGTRLSIL.

V gene TRBV9 combines with J gene TRBJ1-2, with 7 bases identical to TRBD1. The germline CDR1 and CDR2 sequences are SGDLS and YYNGEE. J gave up 7 bases and V 4 bases, and 7 bases lay outside the gene matches. The CDR3 length is 13 residues. This chain's CDR3 is CASSPGGDGGYTF. In DNA, the CDR3 is TGTGCCAGCAGCCCAGGGGGGGACGGTGGCTACACCTTC.